The 21 T cell receptor beta chains below were found in one sample sequenced in a study of blood T cell repertoires in COVID-19. Sequencing used immunoSEQ multiplex PCR; TCRdb keeps in-frame clones, though not all of them. The table includes 200,000 or so clones, under 90% detected once. What was sequenced was peripheral blood. The receptors derive from a person aged 70 to 80 with COVID-19, enrolled during active disease.

This clone was seen more than once but under ten times. Here the CDR3 DNA reads TGTGCCAGCAGCTCCGGGATGTTCGCGAACACCGGGGAGCTGTTTTTT. This codes for CASSSGMFANTGELFF. The chain has TRBV11-2 and TRBJ2-2; TRBD2 might be the D (5 bases). The germline V and J ends were trimmed by 4 bases and 0 bases, with 12 bases remaining between them. From germline, CDR1 is SGHAT and CDR2 FQNNGV. CDR3 length equals 16 residues. Combining the CDR3 with reference TRBV11-2 and TRBJ2-2 gives the whole variable domain EAGVAQSPRYKIIEKRQSVAFWCNPISGHATLYWYQQILGQGPKLLIQFQNNGVVDDSQLPKDRFSAERLKGVDSTLKIQPAKLEDSAVYLCASSSGMFANTGELFFGEGSRLTVL.

The chain carries TRBV28 and TRBJ1-5; possible D gene TRBD1, 5 bases. The CDR3 has 15 amino acids. V was pared by 6 bases and J by 10 bases, with 22 bases between. CDR1 is MDHEN and CDR2 is SYDVKM in the germline V gene. The CDR3 DNA is TGTGCCAGCAGCCCCCCCAGCGGGGGGGGAATCCCCCAGCATTTT. Residues: CASSPPSGGGIPQHF.

The V call is TRBV6-2 or TRBV6-3, the J call TRBJ1-1; 7 bases line up with TRBD1. V dropped 2 bases and J dropped 7; count of bases not matched to a gene: 10. CDR3 length: 15 amino acids. Germline V lookup: CDR1 MNHEY, CDR2 SVGEGT. The CDR3 region has the DNA TGTGCCAGCAGTTACATCGGAGCAAGGGGGCGTGAAGCTTTCTTT. Amino acid sequence: CASSYIGARGREAFF.

The genes are TRBV30 and TRBJ1-5; no firm D call. V was clipped by 0 bases and J by 4 bases, with 10 bases between them. This CDR3 region has 14 residues. CDR1 and CDR2 (germline): GTSNPN, SVGIG (reference sequence). The CDR3: CAWSVGGNNQPQHF. The CDR3 DNA follows: TGTGCCTGGAGTGTAGGAGGGAATAATCAGCCCCAGCATTTT. Complete variable domain (other parts from reference TRBV30 and TRBJ1-5): SQTIHQWPATLVQPVGSPLSLECTVEGTSNPNLYWYRQAAGRGLQLLFYSVGIGQISSEVPQNLSASRPQDRQFILSSKKLLLSDSGFYLCAWSVGGNNQPQHFGDGTRLSIL.

The chain has TRBV2 and TRBJ2-6, with D unresolved. Germline CDR1 SNHLY, CDR2 FYNNEI. The CDR3 runs 16 residues. Trimming took off 7 bases at V and 0 bases at J, with 13 bases between the two ends. CDR3 coding DNA: TGTGCCAGCAACGGTTCCCCTAGCTCTGGGGCCAACGTCCTGACTTTC. Translating gives CASNGSPSSGANVLTF.

The genes are TRBV19 and TRBJ1-5; a weak D match, TRBD1 (5 bases). In germline, CDR1 is LNHDA, CDR2 SQIVND (reference sequence). V lost 0 bases and J 6 bases, leaving 6 bases between the germline ends. CDR3 length: 13 amino acids. CDR3 region: CASSIDRGQPQHF. The CDR3 DNA reads as TGTGCCAGTAGTATAGATAGGGGTCAGCCCCAGCATTTT.

This clone showed up just once. DNA of the CDR3: TGTGCCAGCAGCAGTGGGGCTCTCACCGGTGATGAAAAACTGTTTTTT. This translates into CASSSGALTGDEKLFF. The chain uses TRBV28 and TRBJ1-4, with D tentatively TRBD1 (5 bases). This CDR3 has 16 residues. Deletions cut 6 bases from V and 6 bases from J, with 20 bases between. Germline CDR1 reads MDHEN; CDR2 reads SYDVKM.

The CDR3 DNA reads as TGTGCCAGTAGAACTATCCGGGACCCAGGGGGCTCTGGAAACACCATATATTTT. It encodes CASRTIRDPGGSGNTIYF. The chain is built from TRBV19 and TRBJ1-3; 7 bases agree with TRBD1. V lost 6 bases, J lost 0 bases, and 14 bases stayed unmatched. This CDR3 is 18 amino acids long. Germline CDR1 is LNHDA and CDR2 is SQIVND (reference sequence).

This clone was recorded only once. The J gene is TRBJ2-1, the V gene TRBV24-1, with TRBD1 matching over 8 bases. The CDR3 has 16 residues. V was clipped by 3 bases and J by 8 bases; unmatched bases: 11. Germline V gene lookup returns CDR1 KGHDR and CDR2 SFDVKD. The CDR3 nucleotides read TGTGCCACCAGTGATCCGCGGAGGCAGGGGGCAGATGAGCAGTTCTTC. Its translation: CATSDPRRQGADEQFF.

The rearrangement joins TRBV5-6 to TRBJ1-4; maybe TRBD1 (6 bases). The CDR3 has 15 residues. V dropped 3 bases and J dropped 6 bases, with 15 bases sitting between them. Germline-derived CDR1 and CDR2 are SGHDT and YYEEEE. CDR3: CASSSGGLRDEKLFF. The CDR3 DNA reads as TGTGCCAGCAGCTCGGGGGGCCTAAGGGATGAAAAACTGTTTTTT.

The chain carries TRBV18 and TRBJ2-3, with 8 bases that match TRBD2. J lost 0 bases, V lost 2 bases, and 4 bases had no gene match. This CDR3 region has 16 residues. Germline values: CDR1 KGHSH, CDR2 LQKENI. The CDR3 nucleotides are TGTGCCAGCTCACCATGGCGGGGGGATAGCACAGATACGCAGTATTTT. It translates to CASSPWRGDSTDTQYF.

V is TRBV28 and J is TRBJ2-2; 9 positions match TRBD2. After removal of 4 bases from V and 6 bases from J, the junction contained 6 bases not matched to a gene. The CDR3 spans 15 residues. Germline V gene lookup returns CDR1 MDHEN and CDR2 SYDVKM. In DNA form, the CDR3 reads TGTGCCAGCAGTTCCCCGGGACTAGCCGCCGGGGAGCTGTTTTTT. Translating gives CASSSPGLAAGELFF.

This chain uses TRBV19 with TRBJ2-2; D is possibly TRBD1 (6 bases). Trimming took off 5 bases at V and 7 bases at J, with 14 bases between the two ends. Looked up from germline, CDR1 is LNHDA and CDR2 is SQIVND (reference sequence). This CDR3 is built from 14 residues. The CDR3 DNA reads as TGTGCCAGTAGTCCCGGGCCAGGGGTCGGGGAGCTGTTTTTT. Translated, it gives CASSPGPGVGELFF.

The rearrangement links TRBV7-9 to TRBJ2-5; TRBD2 aligns across 9 bases. V lost 5 bases and J lost 1; bases outside the gene matches: 5. The CDR3 is 15 residues long. Germline V lookup: CDR1 SEHNR, CDR2 FQNEAQ (reference sequence). The CDR3 here is CASSKRLAAQETQYF. CDR3 DNA: TGTGCCAGCAGCAAACGACTAGCGGCCCAAGAGACCCAGTACTTC.

The chain joins TRBV25-1 to TRBJ2-7; 14 bases map to TRBD2. The V and J ends lost 8 bases and 5 bases, in that order; junction bases with no gene match: 5. CDR3 size: 14 residues. CDR1 and CDR2 from the germline V gene are MGHDK and SYGVNS. The CDR3, as DNA: TGTGCCAGCGGGGGGGGACTAGCGGGAGACGAGCAGTACTTC. It translates to CASGGGLAGDEQYF.

The rearrangement uses TRBV3-1 (or the pseudogene TRBV3-2) and TRBJ2-1, with 8 bases that match TRBD2. The germline gives CDR1 LGHDT, CDR2 YNNKEL (reference sequence). The CDR3 extends over 15 amino acids. V trimming: 2 bases; J trimming: 2 bases; junction bases outside the gene matches: 2. The CDR3 loop reads CASSQRTSPYNEQFF. The CDR3 coding sequence is TGTGCCAGCAGCCAACGGACTAGCCCCTACAATGAGCAGTTCTTC.

This clone showed up just once. This chain links TRBV19 with TRBJ2-7, with a possible D match to TRBD2 (6 bases). The CDR3 consists of 13 residues. Germline V CDR1 and CDR2: LNHDA, SQIVND (reference sequence). The germline V and J ends were trimmed by 5 bases and 3 bases, with 11 bases remaining between them. The CDR3 spells CASSLSGGYEQYF. For the CDR3, the DNA is TGTGCCAGTAGTTTGTCCGGGGGCTACGAGCAGTACTTC.

Only one count was recorded for this clone. The chain recombines TRBV7-9 with TRBJ2-1, with D unclear. The CDR3 has 15 amino acids. Germline V gene lookup returns CDR1 SEHNR and CDR2 FQNEAQ (reference sequence). Trimming removed 1 base from V and 3 bases from J, with 10 bases in between. Written as DNA, the CDR3 is TGTGCCAGCAGCTTAGGGCAGTCTGTCTACAATGAGCAGTTCTTC. It is translated as CASSLGQSVYNEQFF.

The chain joins TRBV5-6 to TRBJ1-1; no definite D call. This CDR3 spans 15 amino acids. Germline V lookup: CDR1 SGHDT, CDR2 YYEEEE. Trimming took off 2 bases at V and 5 bases at J, with 16 bases between the two ends. The CDR3 DNA follows: TGTGCCAGCAGCTTTCTCGGGAACAAAGGGACTGAAGCTTTCTTT. The encoded protein is CASSFLGNKGTEAFF.

This clone was detected only once. V gene TRBV19 combines with J gene TRBJ1-2; possible D gene TRBD1, 6 bases. CDR3 length: 15 amino acids. The V end was cut by 7 bases, the J end by 8 bases, with 23 bases between. The germline V gene encodes CDR1 LNHDA and CDR2 SQIVND (reference sequence). The CDR3 region is CASTVDSLDLRGYTF. CDR3 DNA sequence: TGTGCCAGTACCGTGGACAGTCTGGATCTCCGCGGCTACACCTTC. Together with reference TRBV19 and TRBJ1-2, the CDR3 gives the full variable domain: DGGITQSPKYLFRKEGQNVTLSCEQNLNHDAMYWYRQDPGQGLRLIYYSQIVNDFQKGDIAEGYSVSREKKESFPLTVTSAQKNPTAFYLCASTVDSLDLRGYTFGSGTRLTVV.

CDR3 in amino acids: CASSLGQGQETQYF. CDR3 nucleotide sequence: TGTGCCAGCAGCTTAGGCCAGGGACAAGAGACCCAGTACTTC. The chain joins TRBV7-3 to TRBJ2-5; D might be TRBD1 (5 bases). The CDR3 covers 14 residues. Germline CDR1 and CDR2: SGHTA and FQGTGA. Trimming pared 2 bases from V and 2 bases from J, leaving 9 bases between.